This TCR beta chain was captured in a study of blood T cell repertoires in COVID-19. Trimming removed 8 bases at V and 3 bases at J, with 17 bases between. The length of the CDR3 is 14 residues. Per the germline V gene, CDR1 is LNHDA and CDR2 is SQIVND (reference sequence). The repertoire was sequenced with immunoSEQ multiplex PCR; TCRdb's copy has only in-frame clones and lacks some. This table holds around 170,000 clones, approximately 90% found once. V gene TRBV19 combines with J gene TRBJ2-7; a possible D gene is TRBD2 (6 bases). The receptor was isolated from a man in his fifties with acute or convalescent COVID-19. The sequenced sample consisted of peripheral blood. DNA for the CDR3: TGTGCCAGTGGGAAGCTGGGGGGATTCTACGAGCAGTACTTC. Translation gives CASGKLGGFYEQYF.